One T cell receptor beta chain is described in this entry. Antigen unknown. TCRdb keeps only in-frame clones here, not all; method: immunoSEQ multiplex PCR. The sample contains about 110,000 clones, nearly 90% of which appear only once. The data were obtained in a study of T cell responses to AZD1222 COVID-19 vaccine. General study results and limits: Seropositive AZD1222 recipients at baseline numbered only five or six. Clonal diversity was possibly underestimated; the donors were predominantly white British and more often female. Reportedly, nearly half of unique spike TCRs recognized epitopes outside B.1.351/B.1.1.7 mutations.

This CDR3 has 15 residues. CDR1 and CDR2 (germline): SGHAT, FQNNGV. Trimming cost V 1 base and J 5 bases; bases outside gene matches: 6. The specimen was peripheral blood, collected on day 0 of AZD1222 vaccination. The J gene is TRBJ1-2, the V gene TRBV11-2; TRBD1 matches 8 bases. The sequence was obtained from an adult in good health. The CDR3 loop is CASSLGGQGIYGYTF. In DNA, the CDR3 is TGTGCCAGCAGCTTAGGAGGACAGGGAATATATGGCTACACCTTC.